This passage covers 13 T cell receptor beta chains from one sample sequenced in a study of blood T cell repertoires in COVID-19. Assay: immunoSEQ multiplex PCR; the TCRdb copy retains only in-frame clones and omits some. Altogether 250,000 or so clones are present, 80% to 90% being singletons, with the ten largest covering around 2%. Source material: PBMCs or T cells enriched from blood (not recorded which). The receptors come from a woman aged 45-65 years who had recovered from COVID-19.

The chain joins TRBV6-5 to TRBJ2-1, with D possibly TRBD2 on 6 matching bases. Germline V lookup: CDR1 MNHEY, CDR2 SVGAGI. V shed 6 bases and J shed 9 bases, with 18 bases lying between them. This CDR3 has 14 residues. For the CDR3, the DNA is TGTGCCAGCAGCCGCGGGACCCGGGGCGGTGAGCAGTTCTTC. Translated: CASSRGTRGGEQFF.

This sequence joins TRBV28 and TRBJ1-2; 8 bases match TRBD1. The CDR3 length is 14 residues. Germline loops: CDR1 MDHEN, CDR2 SYDVKM. V dropped 0 bases and J dropped 8; count of bases not matched to a gene: 5. The CDR3 nucleotides read TGTGCCAGCAGTTTATGGGACAGGGATCAAGGCTACACCTTC. The encoded protein is CASSLWDRDQGYTF.

The chain combines TRBV9 with TRBJ2-1; 7 positions match TRBD1. This CDR3 region has 15 residues. The V segment lost 5 bases and the J segment 4 bases; nucleotides outside the gene matches: 9. Germline V gene sequence: CDR1 SGDLS, CDR2 YYNGEE. The CDR3 nucleotides read TGTGCCAGCAGTACTTCCGGGACAGCATACAATGAGCAGTTCTTC. Residues: CASSTSGTAYNEQFF.

The gene calls are TRBV5-1 and TRBJ2-7, with a tentative D call TRBD1 (6 bases). Trimming stripped 3 bases from V and 8 bases from J, with 18 bases between. CDR3 size: 14 residues. Germline assignment: CDR1 SGHRS and CDR2 YFSETQ. In DNA, the CDR3 is TGCGCCAGCAGCTCGGAGGACAGATCTTCCCAGCAGTACTTC. Its protein is CASSSEDRSSQQYF.

The chain employs TRBV30 and TRBJ1-2, with a weak D call TRBD1 (5 bases). V lost 1 base, J lost 4 bases, and 28 bases lay in between. The CDR3 has 19 residues. Germline values: CDR1 GTSNPN, CDR2 SVGIG (reference sequence). CDR3 amino acids: CAWSAHQPSTEERPYGYTF. In DNA, the CDR3 is TGTGCCTGGAGTGCCCACCAACCTTCGACAGAAGAGAGACCCTATGGCTACACCTTC.

The J gene is TRBJ1-1, the V gene TRBV2; tentatively, D is TRBD1 (6 bases). Germline CDR1 reads SNHLY; CDR2 reads FYNNEI. This CDR3 has 15 amino acids. V was cut by 2 bases and J by 1 base, with 11 bases left in between. The CDR3 DNA sequence: TGTGCCAGCAGTGAATTCCGGGACAAGAACACTGAAGCTTTCTTT. It translates to CASSEFRDKNTEAFF.

This clone was counted a few times. The J gene is TRBJ2-1, the V gene TRBV6-4, with 7 bases lining up with TRBD1. Germline CDR1 reads MRHNA; CDR2 reads SNTAGT. V shed 2 bases and J 2 bases; nucleotides not matched to a gene: 6. The CDR3 is 16 amino acids. Written as DNA, the CDR3 is TGTGCCAGCAGTGACACGGACAGGTCAACCTACAATGAGCAGTTCTTC. Amino acid sequence: CASSDTDRSTYNEQFF.

This chain uses TRBV5-1 with TRBJ2-3; 8 nucleotides line up with TRBD1. The trim removed 6 bases at V and 4 bases at J, leaving 10 bases unmatched. The length of the CDR3 is 15 residues. The germline gives CDR1 SGHRS, CDR2 YFSETQ. The CDR3 nucleotides are TGCGCCAGCACCGTGCGTTCAGGGGGCGCAGATACGCAGTATTTT. This encodes CASTVRSGGADTQYF.

The chain uses TRBV28 and TRBJ2-7; D is undetermined. Germline CDR1 is MDHEN and CDR2 is SYDVKM. CDR3 size: 13 residues. The V end was cut by 3 bases, the J end by 3 bases, with 9 bases between. The CDR3 loop is CASSLVSDYEQYF. CDR3 in DNA: TGTGCCAGCAGTTTGGTGTCAGACTACGAGCAGTACTTC.

V is TRBV5-6 and J is TRBJ1-4, with D perhaps matching TRBD1 (6 bases). In germline, CDR1 is SGHDT, CDR2 YYEEEE. The germline V and J ends were trimmed by 0 bases and 1 base, with 7 bases remaining between them. The CDR3 is 15 amino acids. CDR3 residues: CASSLVTGTNEKLFF. The CDR3 DNA sequence: TGTGCCAGCAGCTTGGTGACAGGAACTAATGAAAAACTGTTTTTT.

The V gene is TRBV28, the J gene TRBJ1-1, with D unclear. The V gene's germline CDR1 is MDHEN and CDR2 SYDVKM. The CDR3 is made up of 13 amino acids. Trimming cost V 5 bases and J 0 bases, with 7 bases left between them. The chain's CDR3 is CASSAIMNTEAFF. CDR3 DNA: TGTGCCAGCAGTGCGATTATGAACACTGAAGCTTTCTTT.

This sequence joins TRBV28 and TRBJ2-1; D unclear. V lost 5 bases, J lost 1 base, and 12 bases lay in between. Looked up from germline, CDR1 is MDHEN and CDR2 is SYDVKM. CDR3 length equals 15 residues. The CDR3 bases are TGTGCCAGCAGTCTCGCTGGAGATTCCTACAATGAGCAGTTCTTC. Residues: CASSLAGDSYNEQFF.

Only a few counts were recorded for this clone. V usage is TRBV10-3 and J usage is TRBJ1-3; D uncertain. The ends were cut back, 5 bases at V and 0 bases at J, with 8 bases in the middle. Germline values: CDR1 ENHRY, CDR2 SYGVKD. This CDR3 is 14 amino acids long. As DNA, the CDR3 is TGTGCCATCAGTAACAGTTTCTCTGGAAACACCATATATTTT. This gives the protein CAISNSFSGNTIYF.